A selection of T cell receptor beta chains follows, all from one sample in a study of beta chain features in type 1 diabetes. The protocol was immunoSEQ multiplex PCR, while the TCRdb copy is restricted to in-frame clones and leaves out a portion. Among 310,000 or so clones listed, roughly a tenth were seen once. The sample consisted of central memory CD4+ T cells from blood. The receptors were sampled from a man aged 30 to 45 with type 1 diabetes. CDR3s include the opening cysteine and the closing phenylalanine or tryptophan. The D gene is left open where the match is weak. Not every row has a clone size; where given, it reads once, few, many or a size class.

V	J	size	D	CDR3	DNA
TRBV5-1	TRBJ2-1	many	TRBD2	CASSLGAASGGVNEQFF	TGCGCCAGCAGCTTGGGAGCGGCTAGCGGGGGGGTCAATGAGCAGTTCTTC
TRBV7-8	TRBJ2-5	few	-	CASSRQKETQYF	TGTGCCAGCAGCCGACAGAAGGAGACCCAGTACTTC
TRBV25-1	TRBJ1-4	-	TRBD1	CASSAGGTGGEKLFF	TGTGCCAGCAGTGCGGGAGGGACAGGTGGTGAAAAACTGTTTTTT
TRBV25-1	TRBJ1-6	few	TRBD1	CASRGTGAANSPLHF	TGTGCCAGCAGGGGGACAGGGGCCGCAAATTCACCCCTCCACTTT
TRBV13	TRBJ2-7	-	-	CASSLGLSDYEQYF	TGTGCCAGCAGCTTAGGGCTATCGGATTACGAGCAGTACTTC
TRBV5-6	TRBJ2-7	few	TRBD2	CASSPSGGALSVEQYF	TGTGCCAGCAGCCCTAGCGGGGGGGCGCTTTCCGTCGAGCAGTACTTC
TRBV10-3	TRBJ1-1	few	-	CASSYFLGQGNTEAFF	TGTGCCAGCAGTTACTTCTTAGGCCAGGGGAACACTGAAGCTTTCTTT
TRBV7-2	TRBJ2-3	few	-	CASSLRQGTDTQYF	TGTGCCAGCAGCTTAAGGCAGGGGACAGATACGCAGTATTTT
TRBV27	TRBJ2-1	few	TRBD2	CASSFVRGGPQFF	TGTGCCAGCAGTTTCGTGCGGGGGGGCCCGCAGTTCTTC
TRBV6-5	TRBJ1-1	-	-	CASSYSTVTTEAFF	TGTGCCAGCAGTTACTCGACGGTAACCACTGAAGCTTTCTTT
TRBV2	TRBJ1-2	few	-	CASSPLDRAYGYTF	TGTGCCAGCAGCCCACTGGACAGAGCCTATGGCTACACCTTC
TRBV29-1	TRBJ2-1	-	-	CSVGTGTLSYNEQFF	TGCAGCGTGGGAACCGGGACACTATCCTACAATGAGCAGTTCTTC
TRBV5-1	TRBJ2-5	few	-	CASSFPGEETQYF	TGCGCCAGCAGCTTCCCAGGGGAAGAGACCCAGTACTTC
TRBV7-9	TRBJ2-4	-	TRBD2	CASSLSFQVRGENIQYF	TGTGCCAGCAGCTTAAGTTTTCAGGTCCGGGGGGAAAACATTCAGTACTTC
TRBV6-5	TRBJ1-3	few	-	CASRRDTVSGNTIYF	TGTGCCAGCAGGAGGGACACTGTCTCTGGAAACACCATATATTTT
TRBV19	TRBJ2-2	many	-	CASSTTGTNTGELFF	TGTGCCAGTAGTACCACAGGGACGAACACCGGGGAGCTGTTTTTT
TRBV4-3	TRBJ2-3	-	TRBD1	CASSQDWGTAVTDTQYF	TGCGCCAGCAGCCAAGATTGGGGGACAGCGGTCACAGATACGCAGTATTTT
TRBV9	TRBJ2-2	-	-	CASSVGPGKRSGDTGELFF	TGTGCCAGCAGCGTAGGCCCAGGGAAGAGGTCCGGGGACACCGGGGAGCTGTTTTTT
TRBV30	TRBJ2-5	-	TRBD1	CAGRGRETQYF	TGTGCCGGCAGGGGGCGAGAGACCCAGTACTTC
TRBV9	TRBJ1-6	-	-	CASSLQIGSPLHF	TGTGCCAGCAGTTTGCAGATCGGTTCACCCCTCCACTTT
TRBV18	TRBJ1-4	few	-	CASSQGREKLFF	TGTGCCAGCTCACAGGGGAGAGAAAAACTGTTTTTT
TRBV29-1	TRBJ2-3	few	TRBD2	CSVEDRGGGSTDTQYF	TGCAGCGTTGAAGATCGGGGCGGGGGGAGCACAGATACGCAGTATTTT
TRBV18	TRBJ1-6	-	-	CASSPTDSPLHF	TGTGCCAGCTCGCCCACAGATTCACCCCTCCACTTT
TRBV4-3	TRBJ1-4	-	-	CASSQSRGSAFATNEKLFF	TGCGCCAGCAGCCAGAGCAGGGGATCCGCCTTTGCAACTAATGAAAAACTGTTTTTT
TRBV11-2	TRBJ2-7	few	-	CASSLDRDSAYEQYF	TGTGCCAGCAGCTTAGATCGAGACAGCGCCTACGAGCAGTACTTC
TRBV5-6	TRBJ2-3	many	-	CASSPVAASTDTQYF	TGTGCCAGCAGCCCGGTAGCAGCTAGCACAGATACGCAGTATTTT
TRBV2	TRBJ1-5	few	-	CASSREAHSNQPQHF	TGTGCCAGCAGTCGCGAGGCCCATAGCAATCAGCCCCAGCATTTT
TRBV7-6	TRBJ1-1	few	-	CASSVSDGENTEAFF	TGTGCCAGCAGCGTTTCGGATGGGGAGAACACTGAAGCTTTCTTT
TRBV7-2	TRBJ1-1	few	TRBD1	CASSLGAGGRDTEAFF	TGTGCCAGCAGCTTAGGGGCAGGGGGAAGGGACACTGAAGCTTTCTTT